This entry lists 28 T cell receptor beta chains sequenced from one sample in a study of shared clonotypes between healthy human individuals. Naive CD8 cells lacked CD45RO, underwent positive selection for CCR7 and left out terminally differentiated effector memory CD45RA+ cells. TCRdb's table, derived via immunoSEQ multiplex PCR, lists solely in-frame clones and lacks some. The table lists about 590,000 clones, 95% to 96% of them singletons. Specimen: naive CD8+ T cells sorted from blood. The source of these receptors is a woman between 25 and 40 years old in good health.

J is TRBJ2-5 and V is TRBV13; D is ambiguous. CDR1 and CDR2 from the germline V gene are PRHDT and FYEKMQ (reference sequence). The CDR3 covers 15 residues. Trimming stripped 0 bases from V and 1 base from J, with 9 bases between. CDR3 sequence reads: CASSLGLAVQETQYF. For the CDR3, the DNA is TGTGCCAGCAGCTTAGGGTTAGCTGTCCAAGAGACCCAGTACTTC.

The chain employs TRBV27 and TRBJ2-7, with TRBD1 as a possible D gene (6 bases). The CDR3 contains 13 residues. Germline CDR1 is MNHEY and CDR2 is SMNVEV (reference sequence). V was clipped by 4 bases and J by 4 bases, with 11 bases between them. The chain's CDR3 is CASSSKQGYEQYF. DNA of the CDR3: TGTGCCAGCAGTTCGAAACAGGGTTACGAGCAGTACTTC.

CDR3 bases: TGTGCCAGCAGTTTGGGGACAGCCGAGCAGTACTTC. Translated, it gives CASSLGTAEQYF. The V gene is TRBV28, the J gene TRBJ2-7; 7 bases line up with TRBD1. This CDR3 spans 12 amino acids. The junction had 2 bases not matched to a gene; V was cut back by 3 bases and J by 6 bases. The germline CDR1 and CDR2 sequences are MDHEN and SYDVKM. The variable domain in full, with the rest retrieved from reference TRBV28 and TRBJ2-7, is DVKVTQSSRYLVKRTGEKVFLECVQDMDHENMFWYRQDPGLGLRLIYFSYDVKMKEKGDIPEGYSVSREKKERFSLILESASTNQTSMYLCASSLGTAEQYFGPGTRLTVT.

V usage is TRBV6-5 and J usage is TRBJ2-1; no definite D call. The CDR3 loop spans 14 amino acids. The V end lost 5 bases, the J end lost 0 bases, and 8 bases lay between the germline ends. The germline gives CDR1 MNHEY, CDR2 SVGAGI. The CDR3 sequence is CASSLHVSYNEQFF. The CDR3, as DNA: TGTGCCAGCAGTCTCCATGTCTCCTACAATGAGCAGTTCTTC.

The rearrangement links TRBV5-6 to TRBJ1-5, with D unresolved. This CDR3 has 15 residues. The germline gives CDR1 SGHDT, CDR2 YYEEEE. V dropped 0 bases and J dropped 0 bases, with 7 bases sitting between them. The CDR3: CASSLGTDSNQPQHF. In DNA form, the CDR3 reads TGTGCCAGCAGCTTGGGTACGGATAGCAATCAGCCCCAGCATTTT.

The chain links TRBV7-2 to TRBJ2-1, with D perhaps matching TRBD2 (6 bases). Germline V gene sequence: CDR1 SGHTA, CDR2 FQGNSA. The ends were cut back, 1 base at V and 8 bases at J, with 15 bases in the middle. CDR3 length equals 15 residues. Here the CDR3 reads CASSLVGSLWYEQFF. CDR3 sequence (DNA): TGTGCCAGCAGCTTAGTCGGGAGTCTATGGTATGAGCAGTTCTTC.

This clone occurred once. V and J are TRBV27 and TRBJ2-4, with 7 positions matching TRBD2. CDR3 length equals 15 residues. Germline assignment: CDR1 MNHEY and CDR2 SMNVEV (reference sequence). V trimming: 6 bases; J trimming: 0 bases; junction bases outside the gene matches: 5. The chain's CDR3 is CASRPSGGAKNIQYF. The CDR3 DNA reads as TGTGCCAGCAGGCCTAGCGGAGGAGCCAAAAACATTCAGTACTTC.

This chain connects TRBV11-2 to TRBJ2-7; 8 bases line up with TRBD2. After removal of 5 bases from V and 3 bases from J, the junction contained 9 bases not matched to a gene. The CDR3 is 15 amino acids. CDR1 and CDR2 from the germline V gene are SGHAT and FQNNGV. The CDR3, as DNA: TGTGCCAGCAGCGGCCCTATTAGCGGGGACTACGAGCAGTACTTC. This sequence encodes CASSGPISGDYEQYF.

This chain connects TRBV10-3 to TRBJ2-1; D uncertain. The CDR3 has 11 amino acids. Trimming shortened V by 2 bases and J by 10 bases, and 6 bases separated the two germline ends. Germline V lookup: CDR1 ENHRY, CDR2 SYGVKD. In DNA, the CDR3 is TGTGCCATCAGTGAGGGGCGGGAGCAGTTCTTC. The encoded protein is CAISEGREQFF.

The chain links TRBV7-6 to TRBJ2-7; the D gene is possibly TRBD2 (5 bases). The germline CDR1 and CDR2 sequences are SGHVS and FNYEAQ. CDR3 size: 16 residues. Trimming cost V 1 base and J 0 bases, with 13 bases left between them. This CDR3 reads CASSLGIPGSSYEQYF. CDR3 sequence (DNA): TGTGCCAGCAGCTTAGGGATTCCGGGGAGCTCCTACGAGCAGTACTTC.

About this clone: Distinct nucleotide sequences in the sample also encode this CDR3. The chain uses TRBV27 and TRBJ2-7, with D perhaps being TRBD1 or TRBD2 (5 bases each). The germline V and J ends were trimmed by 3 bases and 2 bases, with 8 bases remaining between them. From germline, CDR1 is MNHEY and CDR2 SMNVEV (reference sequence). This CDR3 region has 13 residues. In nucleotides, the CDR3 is TGTGCCAGCAGTTTGGGGGTCACCTACGAGCAGTACTTC. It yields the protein CASSLGVTYEQYF.

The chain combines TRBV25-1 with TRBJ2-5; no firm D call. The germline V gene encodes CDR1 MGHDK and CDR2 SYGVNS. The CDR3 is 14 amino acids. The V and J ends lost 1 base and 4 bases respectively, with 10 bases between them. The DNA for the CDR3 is TGTGCCAGCAGTGAATGGAAGGGTGCAGAGACCCAGTACTTC. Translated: CASSEWKGAETQYF.

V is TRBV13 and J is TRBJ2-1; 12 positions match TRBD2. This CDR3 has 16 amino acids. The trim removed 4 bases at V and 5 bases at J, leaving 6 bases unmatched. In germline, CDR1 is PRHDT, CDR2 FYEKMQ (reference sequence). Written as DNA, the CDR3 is TGTGCCAGCAGCTCCCCAGGACTAGCGGGGCACAATGAGCAGTTCTTC. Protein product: CASSSPGLAGHNEQFF.

CDR3 nucleotide sequence: TGTGCCAGCAGTAAACCCGGGACTTGCTCCTACGAGCAGTACTTC. Translation: CASSKPGTCSYEQYF. The chain links TRBV6-4 to TRBJ2-7; the D gene is possibly TRBD2 (6 bases). CDR1 MRHNA and CDR2 SNTAGT come from the germline V gene. The length of the CDR3 is 15 residues. The V gene lost 5 bases and the J gene lost 0 bases, with 14 bases spanning the gap.

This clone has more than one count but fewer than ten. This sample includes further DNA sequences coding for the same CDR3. CDR3 loop: CASSVGLAEYNEQFF. The CDR3 coding sequence is TGTGCCAGCAGCGTCGGACTAGCGGAGTACAATGAGCAGTTCTTC. The chain carries TRBV9 and TRBJ2-1; TRBD2 matches 10 bases. The V gene's germline CDR1 is SGDLS and CDR2 YYNGEE. The CDR3 contains 15 residues. V dropped 2 bases and J dropped 4; count of bases not matched to a gene: 3.

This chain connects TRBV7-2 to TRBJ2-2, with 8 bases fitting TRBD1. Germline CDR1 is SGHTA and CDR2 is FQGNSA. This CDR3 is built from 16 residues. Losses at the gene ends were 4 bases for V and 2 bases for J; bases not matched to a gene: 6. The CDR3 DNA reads TGTGCCAGCAGCTCGACAGGGGTGTTCAACACCGGGGAGCTGTTTTTT. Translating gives CASSSTGVFNTGELFF.

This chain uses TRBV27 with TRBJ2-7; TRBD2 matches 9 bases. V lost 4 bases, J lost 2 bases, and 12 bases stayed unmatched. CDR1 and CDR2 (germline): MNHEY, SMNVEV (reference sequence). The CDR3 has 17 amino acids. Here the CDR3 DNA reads TGTGCCAGCAGTTCCCAAAGACTAGCGGCTCATACCTACGAGCAGTACTTC. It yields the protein CASSSQRLAAHTYEQYF.

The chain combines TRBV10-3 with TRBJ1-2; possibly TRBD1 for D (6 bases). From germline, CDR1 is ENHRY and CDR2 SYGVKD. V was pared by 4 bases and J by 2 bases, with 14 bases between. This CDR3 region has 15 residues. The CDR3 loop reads CAISGQAATNYGYTF. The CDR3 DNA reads TGTGCCATCAGTGGACAGGCCGCAACCAACTATGGCTACACCTTC.

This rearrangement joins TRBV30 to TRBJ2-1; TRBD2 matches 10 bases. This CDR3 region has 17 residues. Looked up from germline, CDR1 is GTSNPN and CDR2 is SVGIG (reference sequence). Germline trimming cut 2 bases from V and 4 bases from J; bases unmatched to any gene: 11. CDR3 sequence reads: CAWSYPLGTSEYNEQFF. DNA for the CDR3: TGTGCCTGGAGTTATCCCCTCGGGACTAGCGAGTACAATGAGCAGTTCTTC. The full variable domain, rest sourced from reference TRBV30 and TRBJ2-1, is SQTIHQWPATLVQPVGSPLSLECTVEGTSNPNLYWYRQAAGRGLQLLFYSVGIGQISSEVPQNLSASRPQDRQFILSSKKLLLSDSGFYLCAWSYPLGTSEYNEQFFGPGTRLTVL.

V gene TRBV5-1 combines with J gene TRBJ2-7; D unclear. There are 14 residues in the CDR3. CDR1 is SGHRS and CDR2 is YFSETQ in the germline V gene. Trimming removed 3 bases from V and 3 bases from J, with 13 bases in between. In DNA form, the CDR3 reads TGCGCCAGCAGCTCAGAGTGGATCGGCTACGAGCAGTACTTC. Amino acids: CASSSEWIGYEQYF.

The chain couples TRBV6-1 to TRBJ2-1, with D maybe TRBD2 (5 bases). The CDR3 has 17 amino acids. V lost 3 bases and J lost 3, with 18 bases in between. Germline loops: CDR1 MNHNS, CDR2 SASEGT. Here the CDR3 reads CASSDVGEGRIYNEQFF. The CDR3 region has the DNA TGTGCCAGCAGTGATGTCGGAGAGGGCAGGATCTACAATGAGCAGTTCTTC.

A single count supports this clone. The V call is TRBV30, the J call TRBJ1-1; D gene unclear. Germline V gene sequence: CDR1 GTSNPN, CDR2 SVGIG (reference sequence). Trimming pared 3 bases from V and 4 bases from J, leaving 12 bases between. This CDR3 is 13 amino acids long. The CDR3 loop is CAWSDLLGTEAFF. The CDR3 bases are TGTGCCTGGAGCGATCTACTGGGCACTGAAGCTTTCTTT.

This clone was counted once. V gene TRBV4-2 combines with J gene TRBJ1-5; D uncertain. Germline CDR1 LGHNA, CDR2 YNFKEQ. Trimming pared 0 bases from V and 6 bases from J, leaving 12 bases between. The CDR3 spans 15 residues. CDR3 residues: CASSQDLQGSQPQHF. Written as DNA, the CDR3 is TGTGCCAGCAGCCAAGATCTTCAAGGGAGTCAGCCCCAGCATTTT.

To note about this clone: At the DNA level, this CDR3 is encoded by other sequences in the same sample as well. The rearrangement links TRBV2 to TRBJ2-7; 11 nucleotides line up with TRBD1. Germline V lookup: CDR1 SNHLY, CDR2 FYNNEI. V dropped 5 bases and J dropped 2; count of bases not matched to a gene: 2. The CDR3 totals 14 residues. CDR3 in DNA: TGTGCCAGCAGTACGGGACAGGGGGCCTACGAGCAGTACTTC. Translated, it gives CASSTGQGAYEQYF.

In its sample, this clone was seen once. The chain's CDR3 is CASSLSVYEQYF. CDR3 DNA: TGTGCCAGCAGCTTATCGGTCTACGAGCAGTACTTC. The chain joins TRBV11-1 to TRBJ2-7, with D uncertain. The CDR3 has 12 amino acids. The germline V and J ends were trimmed by 2 bases and 3 bases, with 5 bases remaining between them. Per the germline V gene, CDR1 is SGHAT and CDR2 is FQDESV (reference sequence).

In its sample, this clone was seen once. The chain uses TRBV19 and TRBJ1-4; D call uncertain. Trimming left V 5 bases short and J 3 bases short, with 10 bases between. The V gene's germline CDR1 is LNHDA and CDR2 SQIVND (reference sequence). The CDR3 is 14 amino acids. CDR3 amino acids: CASSSLEANEKLFF. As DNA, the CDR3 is TGTGCCAGTAGTTCCCTGGAGGCTAATGAAAAACTGTTTTTT.

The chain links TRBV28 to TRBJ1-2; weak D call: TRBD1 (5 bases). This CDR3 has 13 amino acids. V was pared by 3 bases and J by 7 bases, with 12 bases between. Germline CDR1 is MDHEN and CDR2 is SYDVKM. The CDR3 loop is CASSFGGSAGYTF. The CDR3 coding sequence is TGTGCCAGCAGTTTCGGGGGGAGCGCTGGCTACACCTTC.

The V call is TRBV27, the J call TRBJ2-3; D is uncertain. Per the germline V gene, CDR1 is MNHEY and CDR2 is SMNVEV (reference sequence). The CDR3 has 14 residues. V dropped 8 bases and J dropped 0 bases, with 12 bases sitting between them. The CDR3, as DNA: TGTGCCAGCGCCTATGAAGCTAGCACAGATACGCAGTATTTT. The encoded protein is CASAYEASTDTQYF.